This T cell receptor (beta chain) emerged from a study of T cells in Graves' hyperthyroidism and ophthalmopathy. Looking at the study overall: Before treatment of any kind, peripheral blood was taken at initial diagnosis. Study outcomes and limitations: In the analysis, a 13 V-J model separated ophthalmopathy from stable hyperthyroidism.

Amplification targeted TCR beta CDR3 regions from RNA transcripts. RT-PCR in the first round (using the HTBI primer set) targeted the TCR CDR3. TCRdb re-analysed the multiplex PCR reads in MiXCR, keeping a single row per CDR3 protein. The sample yields some 380,000 distinct CDR3 sequences, roughly 13% seen once. Note on this clonotype: What it binds is not known.

CDR3 length equals 14 residues. Germline CDR1 is ENHRY and CDR2 is SYGVKD. J was trimmed by 6 bases and V by 6 bases; bases with no gene match: 8. Sequencing was carried out using blood. V and J are TRBV10-3 and TRBJ1-5, with TRBD1 matching 7 bases. This receptor was identified in a man in his thirties or forties with Graves' hyperthyroidism that later progressed to Graves' ophthalmopathy. The CDR3 region is CAISRDSEGQPQHF. The DNA of the CDR3 is TGTGCCATCAGCCGGGACAGTGAGGGTCAGCCCCAGCATTTT.